These 31 T cell receptor beta chains were all obtained from the same sample, sequenced in a study of blood T cell repertoires in COVID-19 (dated by TCRdb to 2020 to 2022). Libraries were built with the immunoSEQ multiplex PCR assay. TCRdb carries this immuneACCESS record with in-frame sequences only. Its versions omit some clonotypes, under half of them owing to an unresolved V gene in the studies checked, with the rest unexplained. This sample comprises over 350,000 clones, approximately 93% of them detected only once. 0.8% to 0.9% of the sample is in the top ten clones. Sample: PBMCs or T cells enriched from blood (not recorded which). Every receptor here comes from a middle-aged woman who had been exposed to COVID-19.

This chain uses TRBV30 with TRBJ1-2; TRBD1 is a possible D gene (5 bases). Germline V gene data show CDR1 as GTSNPN and CDR2 as SVGIG (reference sequence). The CDR3 has 11 residues. Trimming removed 2 bases at V and 14 bases at J, with 15 bases between. CDR3 residues: CAWSSRAAGTF. The DNA for the CDR3 is TGTGCCTGGAGTTCCAGGGCCGCGGGAACCTTC. Drawing the rest from reference TRBV30 and TRBJ1-2, the complete variable domain is SQTIHQWPATLVQPVGSPLSLECTVEGTSNPNLYWYRQAAGRGLQLLFYSVGIGQISSEVPQNLSASRPQDRQFILSSKKLLLSDSGFYLCAWSSRAAGTFGSGTRLTVV.

The gene calls are TRBV6-5 and TRBJ2-7; 9 bases line up with TRBD2. The J segment lost 3 bases and the V segment lost 6 bases, leaving 9 bases of the junction unmatched. The CDR3 is made up of 15 amino acids. Germline CDR1 MNHEY, CDR2 SVGAGI. In DNA form, the CDR3 reads TGTGCCAGCAGCCCCTATCGAGCGGGAGGCTACGAGCAGTACTTC. Amino acid sequence: CASSPYRAGGYEQYF.

This clone has more than one count but fewer than ten. V gene TRBV7-9 combines with J gene TRBJ2-7; TRBD1 agrees at 10 bases. Unmatched junction bases numbered 7, after V lost 5 bases and J lost 6 bases. The germline V gene encodes CDR1 SEHNR and CDR2 FQNEAQ (reference sequence). The CDR3 extends over 14 amino acids. In DNA form, the CDR3 reads TGTGCCAGCAGCACCGGGACAGGGGTATCCGAGCAGTACTTC. Amino acids: CASSTGTGVSEQYF.

A remark on this clone: Additional DNA sequences in this sample encode the identical CDR3. V gene TRBV12-3 or TRBV12-4 combines with J gene TRBJ2-2; weak D call: TRBD2 (5 bases). The CDR3 length is 13 residues. V lost 6 bases and J lost 5, with 10 bases in between. The CDR3 region is CASRRTETGELFF. DNA of the CDR3: TGTGCCAGCAGGAGGACTGAAACCGGGGAGCTGTTTTTT.

The chain has TRBV7-3 and TRBJ2-3; no reliable D call. Germline-derived CDR1 and CDR2 are SGHTA and FQGTGA. V was shortened by 5 bases and J by 10 bases, with 16 bases between the two germline ends. This CDR3 contains 13 residues. The CDR3 DNA is TGTGCCAGCAGCCGCAACAGCAACGCGCCGCAGTATTTT. It encodes CASSRNSNAPQYF.

This clone was seen just once. This chain joins TRBV19 and TRBJ1-2, with a weak D call TRBD1 (6 bases). The CDR3 contains 15 residues. Germline V lookup: CDR1 LNHDA, CDR2 SQIVND (reference sequence). V lost 9 bases, J lost 2 bases, and 19 bases lay in between. CDR3 loop: CASSISEGQNYGYTF. The DNA for the CDR3 is TGTGCCAGCTCTATTTCGGAAGGACAGAACTATGGCTACACCTTC.

J is TRBJ1-2 and V is TRBV5-1; the match to TRBD1 covers 7 bases. This CDR3 has 15 amino acids. With 0 bases clipped from V and 2 bases from J, the junction kept 4 bases outside the gene matches. Germline CDR1 reads SGHRS; CDR2 reads YFSETQ. The CDR3 DNA reads as TGCGCCAGCAGCTTGGCTGACAGGGAGAACTATGGCTACACCTTC. This gives the protein CASSLADRENYGYTF.

The rearrangement links TRBV29-1 to TRBJ1-2; D remains ambiguous. The CDR3 is 17 amino acids. Germline V lookup: CDR1 SQVTM, CDR2 ANQGSEA. Trimming cost V 1 base and J 5 bases, with 23 bases left between them. CDR3 DNA sequence: TGCAGCGTTGAAGCCCAATCGGCCAAAGACTTTAAGTATGGCTACACCTTC. Translation: CSVEAQSAKDFKYGYTF. The variable domain in full, completed from reference TRBV29-1 and TRBJ1-2, reads SAVISQKPSRDICQRGTSLTIQCQVDSQVTMMFWYRQQPGQSLTLIATANQGSEATYESGFVIDKFPISRPNLTFSTLTVSNMSPEDSSIYLCSVEAQSAKDFKYGYTFGSGTRLTVV.

V usage is TRBV7-3 and J usage is TRBJ2-7; maybe TRBD2 (5 bases). The CDR3 length is 14 residues. V was cut by 6 bases and J by 4 bases, with 16 bases left in between. Germline lookup yields CDR1 SGHTA and CDR2 FQGTGA. This CDR3 is CASRSAGFIYEQYF. As DNA, the CDR3 is TGTGCCAGCAGGTCGGCGGGCTTTATTTACGAGCAGTACTTC.

This rearrangement joins TRBV6-5 to TRBJ1-3; a weak D match, TRBD1 (5 bases). The germline CDR1 and CDR2 sequences are MNHEY and SVGAGI. The CDR3 loop spans 15 amino acids. V lost 5 bases and J lost 4, with 15 bases in between. CDR3 sequence: CASSTREGKGNTIYF. The CDR3, as DNA: TGTGCCAGCAGTACCCGGGAGGGGAAAGGAAACACCATATATTTT.

The gene calls are TRBV3-1 (or the pseudogene TRBV3-2) and TRBJ1-6, with D perhaps TRBD1 (5 bases). This CDR3 has 17 amino acids. V was trimmed by 4 bases and J by 7 bases, leaving 20 bases between them. Germline V gene data show CDR1 as LGHDT and CDR2 as YNNKEL (reference sequence). CDR3 DNA: TGTGCCAGCAGCCGCAATGTCGCGGGGGTGGGCAATTCACCCCTCCACTTT. The encoded protein is CASSRNVAGVGNSPLHF.

This rearrangement joins TRBV7-9 to TRBJ1-2; 10 bases agree with TRBD1. CDR3 length: 14 amino acids. After removal of 4 bases from V and 6 bases from J, the junction contained 5 bases not matched to a gene. Germline CDR1 and CDR2: SEHNR and FQNEAQ (reference sequence). The CDR3 is CASSSTGGRDGYTF. In nucleotides, the CDR3 is TGTGCCAGCAGCTCGACAGGGGGCCGAGATGGCTACACCTTC.

This sequence joins TRBV30 and TRBJ2-3; the match to TRBD2 covers 8 bases. The V gene end was trimmed by 3 bases and the J gene end by 2 bases; junction bases not matched to a gene: 7. Germline CDR1 GTSNPN, CDR2 SVGIG (reference sequence). The CDR3 consists of 15 residues. CDR3 protein: CAWSPGLENTDTQYF. CDR3 in DNA: TGTGCCTGGAGCCCGGGACTAGAGAACACAGATACGCAGTATTTT.

In DNA form, the CDR3 reads TGTGCCAGCAGTGCCGGTACTTCACCCCTCCACTTT. Translation gives CASSAGTSPLHF. The chain links TRBV6-4 to TRBJ1-6, with D uncertain. Germline V gene data show CDR1 as MRHNA and CDR2 as SNTAGT. This CDR3 spans 12 amino acids. V lost 4 bases to trimming and J lost 9 bases, with 7 bases between them.

V and J are TRBV30 and TRBJ1-1; D ambiguous. Trimming stripped 5 bases from V and 11 bases from J, with 18 bases between. CDR3 length: 12 amino acids. Germline assignment: CDR1 GTSNPN and CDR2 SVGIG (reference sequence). CDR3 residues: CAWDSSERVAFF. CDR3 in DNA: TGTGCCTGGGATTCGTCCGAGAGGGTCGCTTTCTTT.

This chain uses TRBV27 with TRBJ2-7; 9 positions agree with TRBD2. Germline V gene lookup returns CDR1 MNHEY and CDR2 SMNVEV (reference sequence). This CDR3 spans 14 amino acids. Trimming cost V 9 bases and J 4 bases; bases outside gene matches: 10. The DNA for the CDR3 is TGTGCCAGTCGGGGTAGCGGGAGAGGGTACGAGCAGTACTTC. It codes for CASRGSGRGYEQYF.

The sample holds one count of this clone. V usage is TRBV19 and J usage is TRBJ1-2, with TRBD1 identical over 7 bases. The germline V gene has CDR1 LNHDA and CDR2 SQIVND (reference sequence). The CDR3 extends over 16 amino acids. V was clipped by 8 bases and J by 2 bases; unmatched bases: 14. In DNA form, the CDR3 reads TGTGCCAGTTCGAACCCCGGACAGGCCGTAAACTATGGCTACACCTTC. Protein product: CASSNPGQAVNYGYTF.

This clone was counted between two and nine times. The V gene is TRBV14, the J gene TRBJ2-3; TRBD2 is a possible D gene (6 bases). CDR1 is SGHDN, CDR2 FVKESK, per germline. Trimming removed 3 bases at V and 2 bases at J, with 9 bases between. The CDR3 has 14 amino acids. The CDR3 spells CASSHRDFTDTQYF. As DNA, the CDR3 is TGTGCCAGCAGCCATCGGGACTTCACAGATACGCAGTATTTT.

The DNA of the CDR3 is TGTGCCAGCAGCAGAACCACAGGGCCCTCTGGAAACACCATATATTTT. Protein product: CASSRTTGPSGNTIYF. The chain couples TRBV7-9 to TRBJ1-3; TRBD1 might be the D (6 bases). The CDR3 loop spans 16 amino acids. Germline V CDR1 and CDR2: SEHNR, FQNEAQ (reference sequence). V lost 5 bases, J lost 0 bases, and 14 bases lay in between.

The rearrangement joins TRBV30 to TRBJ2-2; D perhaps matches TRBD1 (6 bases). V lost 6 bases and J lost 4, with 18 bases in between. The CDR3 is made up of 15 amino acids. The germline V gene encodes CDR1 GTSNPN and CDR2 SVGIG (reference sequence). CDR3 sequence reads: CACPIPLRGTGELFF. CDR3 DNA: TGTGCCTGCCCGATCCCTCTCAGGGGCACCGGGGAGCTGTTTTTT. Full variable domain (remainder filled in from reference TRBV30 and TRBJ2-2): SQTIHQWPATLVQPVGSPLSLECTVEGTSNPNLYWYRQAAGRGLQLLFYSVGIGQISSEVPQNLSASRPQDRQFILSSKKLLLSDSGFYLCACPIPLRGTGELFFGEGSRLTVL.

This rearrangement joins TRBV3-1 (or the pseudogene TRBV3-2) to TRBJ1-1, with 7 nucleotides matching TRBD1. The CDR3 sequence is 15 residues long. The V and J ends lost 4 bases and 1 base, in that order; junction bases with no gene match: 6. The germline CDR1 and CDR2 sequences are LGHDT and YNNKEL (reference sequence). CDR3 DNA: TGTGCCAGCAGCCCCAGGGACAGAGGGAACACTGAAGCTTTCTTT. Protein product: CASSPRDRGNTEAFF.

This sequence joins TRBV5-4 and TRBJ1-3; D is uncertain. V was pared by 0 bases and J by 0 bases, with 10 bases between. This CDR3 is 16 amino acids long. Germline assignment: CDR1 SGHNT and CDR2 YYREEE (reference sequence). The CDR3 here is CASSLAGLFSGNTIYF. The DNA for the CDR3 is TGTGCCAGCAGCTTGGCCGGACTGTTCTCTGGAAACACCATATATTTT.

This sequence joins TRBV7-2 and TRBJ2-1, with 12 bases lining up with TRBD2. Germline V gene lookup returns CDR1 SGHTA and CDR2 FQGNSA. This CDR3 spans 19 amino acids. Trimming removed 2 bases from V and 4 bases from J; junction bases left unmatched: 12. The CDR3 protein is CASSLSASGRVSLYNEQFF. Written as DNA, the CDR3 is TGTGCCAGCAGCTTATCGGCTAGCGGGAGGGTTTCCCTATACAATGAGCAGTTCTTC. The full variable domain, with the rest looked up from reference TRBV7-2 and TRBJ2-1, is GAGVSQSPSNKVTEKGKDVELRCDPISGHTALYWYRQSLGQGLEFLIYFQGNSAPDKSGLPSDRFSAERTGGSVSTLTIQRTQQEDSAVYLCASSLSASGRVSLYNEQFFGPGTRLTVL.

This clone was seen a single time. The same CDR3 arises from other DNA sequences in this sample as well. V gene TRBV27 combines with J gene TRBJ1-1; weak D call: TRBD1 (6 bases). CDR1 and CDR2 (germline): MNHEY, SMNVEV (reference sequence). Trimming pared 2 bases from V and 5 bases from J, leaving 9 bases between. CDR3 size: 13 residues. The CDR3 nucleotides are TGTGCCAGCAGTTTAAGGGGGGGAACTGAAGCTTTCTTT. It codes for CASSLRGGTEAFF.

CDR3 DNA sequence: TGTGCCAGCAGTGACTCCTTCGGGAGCGACACCGGGGAGCTGTTTTTT. Amino acids: CASSDSFGSDTGELFF. The V and J genes are TRBV6-4 and TRBJ2-2, with a possible D match to TRBD2 (6 bases). With 0 bases removed from V and 3 bases from J, the gap between germline ends came to 11 bases. The germline gives CDR1 MRHNA, CDR2 SNTAGT. The CDR3 contains 16 residues.

The chain recombines TRBV2 with TRBJ2-1; the match to TRBD2 covers 12 bases. CDR3 length: 14 residues. Germline trimming cut 6 bases from V and 7 bases from J; bases unmatched to any gene: 4. From germline, CDR1 is SNHLY and CDR2 FYNNEI. The CDR3 here is CASRTSGSSNEQFF. CDR3 coding DNA: TGTGCCAGCAGGACTAGCGGGAGCTCGAATGAGCAGTTCTTC.

The chain carries TRBV9 and TRBJ1-4; 7 nucleotides match TRBD1. Looked up from germline, CDR1 is SGDLS and CDR2 is YYNGEE. CDR3 size: 16 residues. Germline trimming cut 0 bases from V and 8 bases from J; bases unmatched to any gene: 10. The CDR3 DNA follows: TGTGCCAGCAGCGTAGACCCCAGGGGGGTGAGGGAAAAACTGTTTTTT. Its protein is CASSVDPRGVREKLFF.

This clone was seen once. V gene TRBV24-1 combines with J gene TRBJ2-1; D may be TRBD2 (6 bases). V was pared by 2 bases and J by 15 bases, with 22 bases between. Germline assignment: CDR1 KGHDR and CDR2 SFDVKD. CDR3 length equals 15 residues. The CDR3 sequence is CATSDSSVPIPGPFF. CDR3 bases: TGTGCCACCAGTGATTCTAGCGTCCCGATCCCGGGCCCGTTCTTC.

The sample holds a few counts of this clone. This chain joins TRBV4-1 and TRBJ2-7, with a weak D call TRBD1 (6 bases). The CDR3 runs to 14 residues. V was cut by 1 base and J by 3 bases, with 10 bases left in between. Germline loops: CDR1 MGHRA, CDR2 YSYEKL. The CDR3 is CASSQGGRRYEQYF. CDR3 DNA: TGCGCCAGCAGCCAAGGGGGGCGACGCTACGAGCAGTACTTC.

The chain employs TRBV30 and TRBJ1-2; D possibly corresponds to TRBD1 (5 bases). The CDR3 totals 13 residues. The ends were cut back, 4 bases at V and 6 bases at J, with 15 bases in the middle. Germline-derived CDR1 and CDR2 are GTSNPN and SVGIG (reference sequence). CDR3 loop: CAWTPDRKNGYTF. In nucleotides, the CDR3 is TGTGCCTGGACCCCCGACAGAAAGAATGGCTACACCTTC.

The genes are TRBV5-1 and TRBJ2-3; 12 bases line up with TRBD2. The CDR3 has 19 residues. Germline CDR1 reads SGHRS; CDR2 reads YFSETQ. Losses at the gene ends were 4 bases for V and 3 bases for J; bases not matched to a gene: 15. The CDR3 sequence is CASSRLSRTSGVITDTQYF. The CDR3 region has the DNA TGCGCCAGCAGCCGTTTAAGTCGGACTAGCGGGGTTATTACAGATACGCAGTATTTT.